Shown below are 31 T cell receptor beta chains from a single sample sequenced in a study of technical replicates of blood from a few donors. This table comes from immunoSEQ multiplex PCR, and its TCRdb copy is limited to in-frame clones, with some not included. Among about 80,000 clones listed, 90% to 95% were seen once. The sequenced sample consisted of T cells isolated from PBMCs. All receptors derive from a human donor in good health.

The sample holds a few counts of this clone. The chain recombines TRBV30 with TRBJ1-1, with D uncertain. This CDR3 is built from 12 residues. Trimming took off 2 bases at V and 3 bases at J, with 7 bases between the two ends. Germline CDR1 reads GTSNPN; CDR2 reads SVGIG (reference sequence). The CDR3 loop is CAWSISDTEAFF. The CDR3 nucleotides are TGTGCCTGGAGTATATCCGACACTGAAGCTTTCTTT.

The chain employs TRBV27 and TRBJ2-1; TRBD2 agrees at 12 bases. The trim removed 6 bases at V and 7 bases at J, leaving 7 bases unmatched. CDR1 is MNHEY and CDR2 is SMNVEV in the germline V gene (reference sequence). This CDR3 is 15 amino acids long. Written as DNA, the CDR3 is TGTGCCAGCAGCGAACTAGCGGGAGGTAAGAATGAGCAGTTCTTC. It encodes CASSELAGGKNEQFF.

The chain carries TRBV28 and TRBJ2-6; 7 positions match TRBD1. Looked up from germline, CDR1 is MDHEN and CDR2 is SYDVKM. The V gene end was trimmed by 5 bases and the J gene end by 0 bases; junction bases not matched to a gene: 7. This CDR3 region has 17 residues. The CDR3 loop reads CASSKTGFLSGANVLTF. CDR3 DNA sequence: TGTGCCAGCAGTAAGACAGGGTTCCTCTCTGGGGCCAACGTCCTGACTTTC. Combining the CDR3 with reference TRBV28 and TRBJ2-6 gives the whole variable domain DVKVTQSSRYLVKRTGEKVFLECVQDMDHENMFWYRQDPGLGLRLIYFSYDVKMKEKGDIPEGYSVSREKKERFSLILESASTNQTSMYLCASSKTGFLSGANVLTFGAGSRLTVL.

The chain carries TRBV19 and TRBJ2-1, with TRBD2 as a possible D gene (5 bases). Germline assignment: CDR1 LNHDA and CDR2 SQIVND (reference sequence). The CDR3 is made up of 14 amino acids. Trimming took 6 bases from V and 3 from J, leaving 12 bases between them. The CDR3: CASSTSGIYNEQFF. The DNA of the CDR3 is TGTGCCAGTAGCACCTCGGGAATCTACAATGAGCAGTTCTTC.

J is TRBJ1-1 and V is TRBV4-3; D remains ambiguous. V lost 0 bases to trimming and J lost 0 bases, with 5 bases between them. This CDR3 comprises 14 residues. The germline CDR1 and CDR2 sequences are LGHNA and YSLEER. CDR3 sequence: CASSQDGMNTEAFF. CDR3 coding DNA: TGCGCCAGCAGCCAAGATGGCATGAACACTGAAGCTTTCTTT.

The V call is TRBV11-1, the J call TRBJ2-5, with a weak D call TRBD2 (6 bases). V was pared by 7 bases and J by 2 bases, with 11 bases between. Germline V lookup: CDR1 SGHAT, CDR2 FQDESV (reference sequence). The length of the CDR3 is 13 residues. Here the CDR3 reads CASTPTSQETQYF. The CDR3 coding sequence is TGTGCCAGCACCCCGACTAGTCAAGAGACCCAGTACTTC.

The CDR3 sequence: CASSVGRGARDNEQFF. For the CDR3, the DNA is TGTGCCAGCAGCGTAGGGCGAGGAGCGAGGGACAATGAGCAGTTCTTC. The chain links TRBV9 to TRBJ2-1, with D possibly being TRBD2 (5 bases). Trimming cost V 0 bases and J 5 bases, with 15 bases left between them. The CDR3 covers 16 residues. Germline assignment: CDR1 SGDLS and CDR2 YYNGEE.

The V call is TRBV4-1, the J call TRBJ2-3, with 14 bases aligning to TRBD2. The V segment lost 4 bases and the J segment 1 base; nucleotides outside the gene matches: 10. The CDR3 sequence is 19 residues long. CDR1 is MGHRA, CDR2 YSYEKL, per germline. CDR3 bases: TGCGCCAGCAGCCGGGGACTAGCGGGAGTTCTCGCGGGCACAGATACGCAGTATTTT. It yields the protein CASSRGLAGVLAGTDTQYF.

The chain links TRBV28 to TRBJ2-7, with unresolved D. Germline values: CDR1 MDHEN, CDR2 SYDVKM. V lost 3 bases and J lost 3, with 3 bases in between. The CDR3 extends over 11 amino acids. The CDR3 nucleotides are TGTGCCAGCAGTTTCAGCTACGAGCAGTACTTC. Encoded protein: CASSFSYEQYF.

Here the CDR3 reads CASSMGQGRTDTQYF. The CDR3, as DNA: TGTGCCAGCAGCATGGGACAGGGGCGGACAGATACGCAGTATTTT. V gene TRBV11-2 combines with J gene TRBJ2-3; 10 bases fit TRBD1. Germline-derived CDR1 and CDR2 are SGHAT and FQNNGV. After removal of 5 bases from V and 3 bases from J, the junction contained 5 bases not matched to a gene. CDR3 length: 15 amino acids.

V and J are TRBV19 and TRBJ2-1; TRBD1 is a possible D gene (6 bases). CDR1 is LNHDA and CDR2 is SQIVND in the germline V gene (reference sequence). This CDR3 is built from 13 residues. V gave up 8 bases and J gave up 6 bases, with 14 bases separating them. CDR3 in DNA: TGTGCCAGTTCCGGACAGACATCCAATGAGCAGTTCTTC. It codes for CASSGQTSNEQFF. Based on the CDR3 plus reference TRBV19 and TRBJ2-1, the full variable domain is DGGITQSPKYLFRKEGQNVTLSCEQNLNHDAMYWYRQDPGQGLRLIYYSQIVNDFQKGDIAEGYSVSREKKESFPLTVTSAQKNPTAFYLCASSGQTSNEQFFGPGTRLTVL.

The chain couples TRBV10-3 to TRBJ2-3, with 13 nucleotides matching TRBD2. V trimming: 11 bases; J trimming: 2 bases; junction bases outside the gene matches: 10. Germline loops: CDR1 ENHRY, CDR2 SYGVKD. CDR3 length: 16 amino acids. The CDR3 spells CAATGLAGDPTDTQYF. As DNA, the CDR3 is TGTGCCGCCACCGGACTAGCGGGAGATCCCACAGATACGCAGTATTTT.

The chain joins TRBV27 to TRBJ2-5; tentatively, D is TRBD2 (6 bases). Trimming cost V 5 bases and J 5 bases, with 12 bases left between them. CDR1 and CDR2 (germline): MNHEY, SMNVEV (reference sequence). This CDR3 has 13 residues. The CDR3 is CASSILSGETQYF. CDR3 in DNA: TGTGCCAGCAGTATCCTAAGCGGGGAGACCCAGTACTTC.

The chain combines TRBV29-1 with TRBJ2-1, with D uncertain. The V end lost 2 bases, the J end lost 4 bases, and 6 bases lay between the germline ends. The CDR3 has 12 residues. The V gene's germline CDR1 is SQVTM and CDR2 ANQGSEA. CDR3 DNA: TGCAGCGTTGAACTTATATACAATGAGCAGTTCTTC. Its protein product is CSVELIYNEQFF.

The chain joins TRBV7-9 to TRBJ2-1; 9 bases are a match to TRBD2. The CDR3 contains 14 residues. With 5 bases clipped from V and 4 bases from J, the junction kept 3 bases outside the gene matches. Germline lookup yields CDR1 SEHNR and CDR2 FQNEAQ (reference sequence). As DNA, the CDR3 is TGTGCCAGCAGCCTTAGCGGGGGTTACAATGAGCAGTTCTTC. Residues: CASSLSGGYNEQFF. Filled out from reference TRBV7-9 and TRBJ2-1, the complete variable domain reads DTGVSQNPRHKITKRGQNVTFRCDPISEHNRLYWYRQTLGQGPEFLTYFQNEAQLEKSRLLSDRFSAERPKGSFSTLEIQRTEQGDSAMYLCASSLSGGYNEQFFGPGTRLTVL.

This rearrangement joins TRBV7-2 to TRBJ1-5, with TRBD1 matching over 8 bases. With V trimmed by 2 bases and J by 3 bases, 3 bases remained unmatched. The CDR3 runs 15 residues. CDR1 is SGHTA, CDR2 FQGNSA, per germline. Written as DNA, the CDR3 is TGTGCCAGCAGCTTAAGGACAGGGTCCAATCAGCCCCAGCATTTT. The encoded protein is CASSLRTGSNQPQHF. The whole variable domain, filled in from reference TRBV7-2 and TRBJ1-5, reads GAGVSQSPSNKVTEKGKDVELRCDPISGHTALYWYRQSLGQGLEFLIYFQGNSAPDKSGLPSDRFSAERTGGSVSTLTIQRTQQEDSAVYLCASSLRTGSNQPQHFGDGTRLSIL.

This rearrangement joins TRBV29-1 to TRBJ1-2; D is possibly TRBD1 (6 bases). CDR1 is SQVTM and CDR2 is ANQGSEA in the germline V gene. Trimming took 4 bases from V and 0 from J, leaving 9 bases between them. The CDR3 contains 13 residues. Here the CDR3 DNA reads TGCAGCGTTGGGACAGAAGCTAACTATGGCTACACCTTC. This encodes CSVGTEANYGYTF.

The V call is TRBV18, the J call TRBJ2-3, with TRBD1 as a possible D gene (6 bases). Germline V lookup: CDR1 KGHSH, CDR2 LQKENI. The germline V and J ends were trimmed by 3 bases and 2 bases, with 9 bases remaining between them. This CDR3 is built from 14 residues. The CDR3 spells CASSPGQITDTQYF. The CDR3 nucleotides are TGTGCCAGCTCACCTGGACAGATCACAGATACGCAGTATTTT.

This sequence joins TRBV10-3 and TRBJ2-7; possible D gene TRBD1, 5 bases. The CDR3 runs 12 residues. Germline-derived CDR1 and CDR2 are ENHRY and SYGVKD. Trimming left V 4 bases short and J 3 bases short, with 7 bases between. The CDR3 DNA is TGTGCCATCAGTGGGACAAACTACGAGCAGTACTTC. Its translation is CAISGTNYEQYF.

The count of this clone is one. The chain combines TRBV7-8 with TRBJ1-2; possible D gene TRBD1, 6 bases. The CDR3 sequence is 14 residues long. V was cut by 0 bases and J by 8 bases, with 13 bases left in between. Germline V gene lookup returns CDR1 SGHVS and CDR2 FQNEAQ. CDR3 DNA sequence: TGTGCCAGCAGCTTAGCGCAGGGGAACTTAGGCTACACCTTC. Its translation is CASSLAQGNLGYTF.

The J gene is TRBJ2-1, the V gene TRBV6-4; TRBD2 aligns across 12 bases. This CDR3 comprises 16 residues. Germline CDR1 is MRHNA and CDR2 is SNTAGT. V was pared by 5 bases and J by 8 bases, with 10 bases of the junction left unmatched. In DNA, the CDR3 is TGTGCCAGCAGTAAGAGACTAGCGGGAGATGTGCATGAGCAGTTCTTC. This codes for CASSKRLAGDVHEQFF.

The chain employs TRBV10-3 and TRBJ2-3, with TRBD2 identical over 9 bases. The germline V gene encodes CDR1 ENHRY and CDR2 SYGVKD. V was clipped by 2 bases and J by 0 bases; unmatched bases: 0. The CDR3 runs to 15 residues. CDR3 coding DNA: TGTGCCATCAGTGAGACTAGCGGGAGCACAGATACGCAGTATTTT. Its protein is CAISETSGSTDTQYF.

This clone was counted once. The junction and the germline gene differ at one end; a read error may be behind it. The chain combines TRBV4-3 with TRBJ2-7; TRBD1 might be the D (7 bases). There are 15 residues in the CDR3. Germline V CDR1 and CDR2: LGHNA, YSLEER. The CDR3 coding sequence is TGCACCAGCAGCCAAGCCACAGGGGAGGACTACGAGCAGTACTTC. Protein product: CTSSQATGEDYEQYF.

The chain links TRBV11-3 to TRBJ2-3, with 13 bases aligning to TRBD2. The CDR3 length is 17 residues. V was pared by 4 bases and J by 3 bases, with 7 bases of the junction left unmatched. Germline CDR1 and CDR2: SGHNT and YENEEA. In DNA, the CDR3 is TGTGCCAGCAGCTCTCGGACTAGCGGGAGTATAACAGATACGCAGTATTTT. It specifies CASSSRTSGSITDTQYF.

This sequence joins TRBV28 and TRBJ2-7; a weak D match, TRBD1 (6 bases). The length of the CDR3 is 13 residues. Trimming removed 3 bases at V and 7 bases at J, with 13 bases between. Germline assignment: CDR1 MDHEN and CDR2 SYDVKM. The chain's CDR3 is CASSLGAPGEQYF. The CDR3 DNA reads TGTGCCAGCAGTTTGGGGGCCCCTGGAGAGCAGTACTTC. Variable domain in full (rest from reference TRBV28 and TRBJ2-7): DVKVTQSSRYLVKRTGEKVFLECVQDMDHENMFWYRQDPGLGLRLIYFSYDVKMKEKGDIPEGYSVSREKKERFSLILESASTNQTSMYLCASSLGAPGEQYFGPGTRLTVT.

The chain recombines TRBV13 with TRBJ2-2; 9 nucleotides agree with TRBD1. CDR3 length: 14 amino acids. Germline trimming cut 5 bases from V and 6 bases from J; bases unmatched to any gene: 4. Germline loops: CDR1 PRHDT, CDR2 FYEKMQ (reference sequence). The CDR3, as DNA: TGTGCCAGCAGCCCAAGACAGGGGGCCGGGGAGCTGTTTTTT. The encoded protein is CASSPRQGAGELFF.

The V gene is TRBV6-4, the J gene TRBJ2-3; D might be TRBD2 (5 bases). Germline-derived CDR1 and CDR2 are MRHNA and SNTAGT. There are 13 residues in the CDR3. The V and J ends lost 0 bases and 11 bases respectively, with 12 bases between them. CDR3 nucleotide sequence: TGTGCCAGCAGTGACTCGATCTCCGGGGAGCAGTATTTT. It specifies CASSDSISGEQYF.

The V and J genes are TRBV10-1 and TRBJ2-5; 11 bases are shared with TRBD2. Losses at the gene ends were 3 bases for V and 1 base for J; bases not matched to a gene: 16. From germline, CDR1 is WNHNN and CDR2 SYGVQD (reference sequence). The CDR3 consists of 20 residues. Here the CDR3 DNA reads TGCGCCAGCAGTGACACCCGGGAACGAGCTAGCGGGAGGCTCCAAGAGACCCAGTACTTC. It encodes CASSDTRERASGRLQETQYF.

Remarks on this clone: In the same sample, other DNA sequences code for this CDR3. The CDR3 loop is CASSVGLAGGETQYF. The CDR3 nucleotides are TGTGCCAGCAGCGTCGGACTAGCGGGAGGGGAGACCCAGTACTTC. The chain recombines TRBV9 with TRBJ2-5; 15 bases map to TRBD2. J gave up 5 bases and V 2 bases, and 1 base lay outside the gene matches. The CDR3 totals 15 residues. CDR1 is SGDLS, CDR2 YYNGEE, per germline.

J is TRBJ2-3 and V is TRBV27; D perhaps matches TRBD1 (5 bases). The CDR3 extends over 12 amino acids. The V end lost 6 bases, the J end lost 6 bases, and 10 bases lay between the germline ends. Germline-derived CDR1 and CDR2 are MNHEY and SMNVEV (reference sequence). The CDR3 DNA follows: TGTGCCAGCAGCAGCCCAGGGGATACGCAGTATTTT. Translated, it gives CASSSPGDTQYF.

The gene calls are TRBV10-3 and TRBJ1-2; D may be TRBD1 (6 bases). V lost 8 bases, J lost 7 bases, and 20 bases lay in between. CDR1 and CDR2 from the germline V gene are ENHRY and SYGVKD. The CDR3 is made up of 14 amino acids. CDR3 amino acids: CAIQRPGQGSGYTF. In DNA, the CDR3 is TGTGCCATCCAACGACCAGGGCAGGGGAGTGGCTACACCTTC.